A single T cell receptor beta chain is shown here with its context. No antigen is known for it. The source of the sample is a study of T cell responses to AZD1222 COVID-19 vaccine. General observations from the study: CD4 TCRs associated with vaccination spanned spike, dominating at 160-218 and 743-854. Increased Spike-specific TCR breadth and depth were observed after two AZD1222 doses. The donor cohort was predominantly white British with a female majority, and clonal diversity may have been underestimated. Among AZD1222 vaccinees, only five or six were seropositive at baseline.

Assay used: immunoSEQ multiplex PCR; TCRdb lists only in-frame clones, some missing. This sample has roughly 180,000 clones, with over 85% found just once. Sequenced material: peripheral blood, taken 28 days after the second dose of the MenACWY control vaccine. The sequence came from an adult who received the MenACWY meningococcal vaccine as a control.

In DNA form, the CDR3 reads TGTGCCAGCAGCGTAGGCAGGGTAGCGCGAAACACCATATATTTT. It translates to CASSVGRVARNTIYF. The chain combines TRBV9 with TRBJ1-3, with D possibly TRBD1 on 5 matching bases. V lost 0 bases and J 5 bases, leaving 12 bases between the germline ends. CDR1 is SGDLS, CDR2 YYNGEE, per germline. The CDR3 consists of 15 residues.